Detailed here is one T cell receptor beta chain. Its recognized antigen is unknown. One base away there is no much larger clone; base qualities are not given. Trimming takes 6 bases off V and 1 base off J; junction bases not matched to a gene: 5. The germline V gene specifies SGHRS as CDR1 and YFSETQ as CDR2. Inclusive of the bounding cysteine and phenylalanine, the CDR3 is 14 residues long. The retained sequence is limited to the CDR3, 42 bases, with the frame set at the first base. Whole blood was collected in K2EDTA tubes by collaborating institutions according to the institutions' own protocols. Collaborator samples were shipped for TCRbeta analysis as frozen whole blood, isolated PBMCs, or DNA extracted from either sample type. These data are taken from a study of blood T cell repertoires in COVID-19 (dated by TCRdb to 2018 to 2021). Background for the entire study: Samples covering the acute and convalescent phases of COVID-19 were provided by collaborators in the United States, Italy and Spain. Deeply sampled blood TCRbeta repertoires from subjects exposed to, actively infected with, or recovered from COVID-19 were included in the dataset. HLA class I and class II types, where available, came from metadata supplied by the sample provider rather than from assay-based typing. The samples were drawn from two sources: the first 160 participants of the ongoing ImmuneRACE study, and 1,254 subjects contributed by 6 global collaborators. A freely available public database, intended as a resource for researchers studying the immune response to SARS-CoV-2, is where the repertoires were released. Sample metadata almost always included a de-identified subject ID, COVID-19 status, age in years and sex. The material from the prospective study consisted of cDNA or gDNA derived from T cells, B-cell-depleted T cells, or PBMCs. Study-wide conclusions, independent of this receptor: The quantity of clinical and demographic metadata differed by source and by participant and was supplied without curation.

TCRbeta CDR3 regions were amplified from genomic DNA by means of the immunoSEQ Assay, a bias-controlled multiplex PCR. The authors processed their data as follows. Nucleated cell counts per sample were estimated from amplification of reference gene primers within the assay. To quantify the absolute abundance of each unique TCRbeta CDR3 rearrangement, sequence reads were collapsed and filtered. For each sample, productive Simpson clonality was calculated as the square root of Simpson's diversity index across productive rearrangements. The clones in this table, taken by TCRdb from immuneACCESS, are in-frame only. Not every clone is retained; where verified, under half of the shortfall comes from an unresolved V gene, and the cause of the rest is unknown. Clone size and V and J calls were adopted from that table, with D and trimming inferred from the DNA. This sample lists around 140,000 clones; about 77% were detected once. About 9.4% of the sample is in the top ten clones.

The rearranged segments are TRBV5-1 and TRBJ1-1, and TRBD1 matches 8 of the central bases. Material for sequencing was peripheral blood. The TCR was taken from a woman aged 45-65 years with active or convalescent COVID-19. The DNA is TGCGCCAGCATGGGACAGGCATCGAACACTGAAGCTTTCTTT. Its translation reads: CASMGQASNTEAFF.